This TCR beta chain came from a study of cytomegalovirus exposure and HLA in healthy donors. General observations from the study: In a later analysis, at a false discovery rate of 0.05, fewer than 20,000 TCR beta sequences matched HLA alleles. In a later analysis, a missense DCLRE1C variant was linked to TCR beta V- and J-gene trimming.

The ends lost 1 base at V and 10 bases at J; junction bases unmatched: 11. The germline CDR1 and CDR2 sequences are SGHTA and FQGNSA. The CDR3 contains 15 residues. PCR was performed using 60 Vbeta and 13 Jbeta primers. The repertoire was sequenced with immunoSEQ multiplex PCR; TCRdb's copy has only in-frame clones and lacks some. The sample yields about 89,000 clones, roughly three quarters seen once. This clone was detected once. Its antigen is undetermined. The sample comprised PBMCs. This sequence originates from a man aged 25-45 years in good health and CMV-seronegative. The chain carries TRBV7-2 and TRBJ1-2; 8 nucleotides line up with TRBD1. Written as DNA, the CDR3 is TGTGCCAGCAGCTTAGTAGCCGGACAGGGTTACGACTACACCTTC. Translating it yields CASSLVAGQGYDYTF.